A single sample gave rise to the 7 T cell receptor beta chains below, sequenced in a study of T cell responses to AZD1222 COVID-19 vaccine. Measured with immunoSEQ multiplex PCR; TCRdb has only the in-frame clones, and not every one. The sample lists over 100,000 clones, around 94% seen once, with 6% to 7% in the top ten. The sample consisted of peripheral blood, taken on day 0 of AZD1222 vaccination. These receptors were obtained from an adult in good health.

The chain couples TRBV28 to TRBJ1-1; 10 positions agree with TRBD1. This CDR3 has 14 amino acids. The junction had 10 bases not matched to a gene; V was cut back by 7 bases and J by 8 bases. Germline assignment: CDR1 MDHEN and CDR2 SYDVKM. In nucleotides, the CDR3 is TGTGCCAGCATACCGACAGGGGGCGGTTGGGAAGCTTTCTTT. It yields the protein CASIPTGGGWEAFF.

The V call is TRBV2, the J call TRBJ2-2; TRBD1 might be the D (5 bases). This CDR3 contains 14 residues. The germline gives CDR1 SNHLY, CDR2 FYNNEI. V was trimmed by 7 bases and J by 5 bases, leaving 14 bases between them. Written as DNA, the CDR3 is TGTGCCAGCATTAAGGGGATCAGGACCGGGGAGCTGTTTTTT. Protein: CASIKGIRTGELFF.

This clone appeared a single time. The chain links TRBV5-1 to TRBJ1-1; D is possibly TRBD1 (5 bases). Trimming removed 8 bases from V and 1 base from J, with 12 bases in between. Germline V gene sequence: CDR1 SGHRS, CDR2 YFSETQ. The CDR3 extends over 13 amino acids. The CDR3 is CASAGAENTEAFF. Here the CDR3 DNA reads TGCGCCAGTGCCGGGGCGGAGAACACTGAAGCTTTCTTT.

The chain couples TRBV12-3 or TRBV12-4 to TRBJ1-1; D is unresolved. Trimming pared 2 bases from V and 6 bases from J, leaving 4 bases between. The CDR3 spans 11 residues. The CDR3 nucleotides are TGTGCCAGCAGTTTATCCTCTGAAGCTTTCTTT. Residues: CASSLSSEAFF.

This clone has only one observation. This chain uses TRBV10-1 with TRBJ2-7; D remains ambiguous. V shed 2 bases and J shed 3 bases, with 5 bases lying between them. There are 12 residues in the CDR3. From germline, CDR1 is WNHNN and CDR2 SYGVQD (reference sequence). CDR3 region: CASSEKSYEQYF. CDR3 DNA: TGCGCCAGCAGTGAGAAAAGCTACGAGCAGTACTTC.

The gene calls are TRBV4-1 and TRBJ2-3, with 14 bases that match TRBD2. V trimming: 0 bases; J trimming: 7 bases; junction bases outside the gene matches: 6. Germline V lookup: CDR1 MGHRA, CDR2 YSYEKL. The CDR3 spans 17 residues. CDR3 bases: TGCGCCAGCAGCCAAGAGGGACTAGCGGGAGTTGGGAATACGCAGTATTTT. The encoded protein is CASSQEGLAGVGNTQYF.

This chain joins TRBV5-1 and TRBJ2-1; D might be TRBD2 (5 bases). From germline, CDR1 is SGHRS and CDR2 YFSETQ. Trimming stripped 2 bases from V and 5 bases from J, with 11 bases between. The CDR3 contains 14 residues. The CDR3 is CASSFGSADNEQFF. DNA for the CDR3: TGCGCCAGCAGCTTTGGTAGCGCCGACAATGAGCAGTTCTTC. The variable domain in full, completed from reference TRBV5-1 and TRBJ2-1, reads KAGVTQTPRYLIKTRGQQVTLSCSPISGHRSVSWYQQTPGQGLQFLFEYFSETQRNKGNFPGRFSGRQFSNSRSEMNVSTLELGDSALYLCASSFGSADNEQFFGPGTRLTVL.